This T cell receptor (beta chain) was captured by sequencing in a study of post-analysis software for immune sequencing data. Across the whole study: As for disease course, relapsing-remitting, secondary progressive and progressive-relapsing multiple sclerosis were all included.

Study results and caveats: The normalized Chao1 diversity of multiple sclerosis patients was significantly lower than that of controls. F measure showed strong co-clustering of same-batch samples. In patients, about five TRBV segments were more frequent than in controls, with TRBV5-6, TRBV5-1 and TRBV20-1 among them.

Germline V gives CDR1 MDHEN, CDR2 SYDVKM. The CDR3 sequence is 13 residues long. V lost 6 bases, J lost 4 bases, and 12 bases lay in between. This clonotype occurred a few times. Its antigen is unidentified. Unique molecular identifiers were carried by the TCR beta cDNA libraries. T cells numbering about 0.9 to 10 million yielded cDNA molecules that totaled roughly 500,000. TCRdb reanalysed the PCR reads using MiXCR and keeps one entry per CDR3 protein. The sample records under 200,000 distinct CDR3 sequences, roughly 30% being singletons. The source material was blood. The chain uses TRBV28 and TRBJ1-2; a weak D match, TRBD1 (5 bases). This TCR came from a girl aged 2-17 years with multiple sclerosis. As DNA, the CDR3 is TGTGCCAGCAGGGCTCAGGGCTCCTATGGCTACACCTTC. Its translation: CASRAQGSYGYTF.